This TCR beta chain was sequenced during a study of blood T cell repertoires in COVID-19. Some clones are missing from TCRdb's copy, which holds only in-frame ones; the method was immunoSEQ multiplex PCR. The sample contains fewer than 200,000 clones, more than 70% of which appear only once. This receptor was obtained from a man aged 40-49 years with active or convalescent COVID-19. Sequencing was done on a sample of peripheral blood.

CDR3 in amino acids: CASSETGVGNSPLHF. DNA of the CDR3: TGCGCCAGCAGCGAGACAGGGGTGGGGAATTCACCCCTCCACTTT. The rearrangement links TRBV5-1 to TRBJ1-6, with 8 positions matching TRBD1. Germline loops: CDR1 SGHRS, CDR2 YFSETQ. The CDR3 runs to 15 residues. V was clipped by 4 bases and J by 7 bases; unmatched bases: 7.